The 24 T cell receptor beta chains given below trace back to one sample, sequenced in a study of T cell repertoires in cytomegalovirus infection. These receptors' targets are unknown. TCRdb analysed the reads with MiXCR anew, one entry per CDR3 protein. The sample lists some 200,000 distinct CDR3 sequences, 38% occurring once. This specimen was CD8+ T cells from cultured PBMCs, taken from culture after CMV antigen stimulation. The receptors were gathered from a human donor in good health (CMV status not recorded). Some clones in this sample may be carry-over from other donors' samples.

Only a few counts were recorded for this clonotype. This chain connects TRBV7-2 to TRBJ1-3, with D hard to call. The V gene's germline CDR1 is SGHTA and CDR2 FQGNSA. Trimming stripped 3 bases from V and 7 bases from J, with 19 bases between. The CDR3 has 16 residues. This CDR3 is CASSFVVEGSRNTIYF. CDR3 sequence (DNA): TGTGCCAGCAGCTTCGTAGTGGAAGGGTCTAGGAACACCATATATTTT.

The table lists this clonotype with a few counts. For the CDR3, the DNA is TGTGCCAGCAGCTCTAAGGCAGGCCCGACCTCCTACGAGCAGTACTTC. It translates to CASSSKAGPTSYEQYF. This chain joins TRBV7-8 and TRBJ2-7; D not certain. The CDR3 has 16 amino acids. Per germline, CDR1 SGHVS and CDR2 FQNEAQ. Trimming left V 4 bases short and J 0 bases short, with 16 bases between.

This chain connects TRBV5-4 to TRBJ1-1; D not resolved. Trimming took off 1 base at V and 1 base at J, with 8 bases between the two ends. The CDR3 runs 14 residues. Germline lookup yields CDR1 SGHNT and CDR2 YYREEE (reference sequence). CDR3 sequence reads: CASSLLDPNTEAFF. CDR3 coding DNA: TGTGCCAGCAGCTTGCTGGACCCGAACACTGAAGCTTTCTTT.

CDR3 region: CASSSVVGTFGWDTEAFF. CDR3 DNA: TGTGCCAGCAGTTCAGTGGTTGGGACCTTTGGGTGGGACACTGAAGCTTTCTTT. The gene calls are TRBV27 and TRBJ1-1; tentatively, D is TRBD1 (5 bases). The CDR3 contains 18 residues. Germline loops: CDR1 MNHEY, CDR2 SMNVEV (reference sequence). Trimming stripped 4 bases from V and 3 bases from J, with 24 bases between.

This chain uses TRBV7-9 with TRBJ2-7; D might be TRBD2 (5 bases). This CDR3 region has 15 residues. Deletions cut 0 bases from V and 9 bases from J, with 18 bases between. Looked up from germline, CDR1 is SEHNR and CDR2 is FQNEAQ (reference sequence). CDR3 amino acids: CASSLASQRPRGQYF. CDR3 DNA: TGTGCCAGCAGCTTAGCGTCCCAGCGGCCCCGCGGGCAGTACTTC.

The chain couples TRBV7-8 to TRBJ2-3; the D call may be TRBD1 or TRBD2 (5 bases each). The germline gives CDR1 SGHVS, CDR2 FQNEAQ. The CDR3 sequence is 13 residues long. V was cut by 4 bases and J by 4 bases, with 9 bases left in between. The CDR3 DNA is TGTGCCAGCAGCTCGCAGGGAGCAGATACGCAGTATTTT. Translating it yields CASSSQGADTQYF.

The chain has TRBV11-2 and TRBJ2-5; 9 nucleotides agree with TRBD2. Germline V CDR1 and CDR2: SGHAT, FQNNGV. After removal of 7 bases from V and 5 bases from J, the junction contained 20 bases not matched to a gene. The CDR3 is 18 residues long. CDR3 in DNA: TGTGCCAGCATCCAAGTGGTGGGCTCAATAGCGGGGGAGGAGACCCAGTACTTC. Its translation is CASIQVVGSIAGEETQYF.

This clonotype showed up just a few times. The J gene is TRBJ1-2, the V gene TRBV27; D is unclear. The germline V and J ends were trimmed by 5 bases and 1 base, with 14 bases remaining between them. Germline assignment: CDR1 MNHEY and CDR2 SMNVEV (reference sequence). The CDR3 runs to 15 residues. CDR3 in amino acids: CASSPLQEVNYGYTF. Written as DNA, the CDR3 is TGTGCCAGCAGTCCGTTACAAGAAGTTAACTATGGCTACACCTTC.

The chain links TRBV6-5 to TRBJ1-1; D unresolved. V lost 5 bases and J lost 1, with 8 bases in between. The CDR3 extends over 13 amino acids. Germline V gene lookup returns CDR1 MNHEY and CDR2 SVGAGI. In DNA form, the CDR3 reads TGTGCCAGCAGTCCTTTAGAGAACACTGAAGCTTTCTTT. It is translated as CASSPLENTEAFF.

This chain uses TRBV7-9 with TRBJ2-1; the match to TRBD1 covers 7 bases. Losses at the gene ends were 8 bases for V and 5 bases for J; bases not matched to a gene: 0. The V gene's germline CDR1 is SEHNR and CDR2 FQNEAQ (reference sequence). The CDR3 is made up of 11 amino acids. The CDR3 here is CASDRDNEQFF. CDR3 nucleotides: TGTGCCAGCGACAGGGACAATGAGCAGTTCTTC.

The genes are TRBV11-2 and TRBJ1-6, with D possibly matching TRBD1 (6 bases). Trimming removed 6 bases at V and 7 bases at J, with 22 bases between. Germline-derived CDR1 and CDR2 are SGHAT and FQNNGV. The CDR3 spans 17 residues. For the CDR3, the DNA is TGTGCCAGCAGGCAGCTGAGGGGGGGGGCAACGAATTCACCCCTCCACTTT. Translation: CASRQLRGGATNSPLHF.

The CDR3 protein is CASSTGTFSYEQYF. The CDR3 nucleotides read TGTGCCAGCAGTACGGGGACATTTAGTTACGAGCAGTACTTC. The chain joins TRBV27 to TRBJ2-7; weak D call: TRBD1 (6 bases). Germline CDR1 reads MNHEY; CDR2 reads SMNVEV (reference sequence). V shed 5 bases and J shed 4 bases, with 15 bases lying between them. The CDR3 sequence is 14 residues long.

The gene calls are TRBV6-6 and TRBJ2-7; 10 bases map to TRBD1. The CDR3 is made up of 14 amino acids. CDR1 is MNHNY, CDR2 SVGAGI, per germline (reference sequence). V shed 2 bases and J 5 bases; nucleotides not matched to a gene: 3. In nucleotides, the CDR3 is TGTGCCAGCAGTTACGGGACAGGGGTAGACGAGCAGTACTTC. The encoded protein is CASSYGTGVDEQYF.

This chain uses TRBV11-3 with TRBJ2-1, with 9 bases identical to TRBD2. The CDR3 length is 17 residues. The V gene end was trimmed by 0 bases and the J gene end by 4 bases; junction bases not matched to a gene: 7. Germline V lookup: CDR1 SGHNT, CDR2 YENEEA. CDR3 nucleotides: TGTGCCAGCAGCTTAGAGGGTAGCGGGAGTGATTACAATGAGCAGTTCTTC. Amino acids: CASSLEGSGSDYNEQFF.

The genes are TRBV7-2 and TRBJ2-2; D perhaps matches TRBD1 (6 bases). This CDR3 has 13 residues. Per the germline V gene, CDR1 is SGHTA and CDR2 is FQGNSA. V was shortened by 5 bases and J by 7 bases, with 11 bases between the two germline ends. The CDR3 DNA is TGTGCCAGCAGCGAACAGGGAGTCGGGGAGCTGTTTTTT. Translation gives CASSEQGVGELFF.

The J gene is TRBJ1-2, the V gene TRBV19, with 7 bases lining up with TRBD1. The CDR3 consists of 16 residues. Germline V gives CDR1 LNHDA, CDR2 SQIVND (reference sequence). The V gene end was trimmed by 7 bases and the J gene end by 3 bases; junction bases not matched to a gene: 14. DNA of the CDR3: TGTGCCAGTACTAAAAAGGGACAGTCTCCCTACTATGGCTACACCTTC. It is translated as CASTKKGQSPYYGYTF.

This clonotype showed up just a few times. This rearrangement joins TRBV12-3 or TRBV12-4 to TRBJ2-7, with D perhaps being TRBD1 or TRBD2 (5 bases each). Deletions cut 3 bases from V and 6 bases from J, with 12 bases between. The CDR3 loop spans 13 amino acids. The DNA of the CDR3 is TGTGCCAGCAGTTTGGGGACGGGAACCGAGCAGTACTTC. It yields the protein CASSLGTGTEQYF.

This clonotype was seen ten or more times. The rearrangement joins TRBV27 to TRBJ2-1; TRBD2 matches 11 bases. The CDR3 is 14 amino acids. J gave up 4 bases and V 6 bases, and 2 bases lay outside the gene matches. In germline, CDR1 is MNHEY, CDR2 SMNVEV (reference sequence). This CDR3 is CASSLAGGYNEQFF. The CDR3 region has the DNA TGTGCCAGCAGCCTAGCGGGGGGATACAATGAGCAGTTCTTC.

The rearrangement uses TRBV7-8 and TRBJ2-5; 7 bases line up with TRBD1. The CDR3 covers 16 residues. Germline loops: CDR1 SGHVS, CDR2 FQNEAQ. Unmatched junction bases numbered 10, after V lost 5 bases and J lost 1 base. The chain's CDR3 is CASSPYRDSRQETQYF. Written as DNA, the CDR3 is TGTGCCAGCAGCCCGTACCGGGACAGCCGCCAAGAGACCCAGTACTTC.

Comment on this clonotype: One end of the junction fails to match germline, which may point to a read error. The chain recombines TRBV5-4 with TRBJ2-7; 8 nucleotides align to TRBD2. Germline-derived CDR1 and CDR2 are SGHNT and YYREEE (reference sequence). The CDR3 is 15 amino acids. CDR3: CASSLKRERSYDQYF. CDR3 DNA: TGTGCCAGCAGCTTGAAGCGGGAGCGCTCCTACGATCAGTACTTC.

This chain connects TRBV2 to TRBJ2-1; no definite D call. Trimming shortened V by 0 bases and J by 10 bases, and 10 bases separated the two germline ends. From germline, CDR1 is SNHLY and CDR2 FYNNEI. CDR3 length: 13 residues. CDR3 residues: CASSEALMWEQFF. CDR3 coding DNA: TGTGCCAGCAGTGAAGCGCTGATGTGGGAGCAGTTCTTC.

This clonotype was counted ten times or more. CDR3 sequence reads: CASSPLAPKSSYNEQFF. The CDR3 DNA reads TGTGCCAGCAGCCCTTTAGCTCCCAAGAGCTCCTACAATGAGCAGTTCTTC. This chain connects TRBV3-1 to TRBJ2-1; no clear D gene. Germline V gene data show CDR1 as LGHDT and CDR2 as YNNKEL (reference sequence). The CDR3 covers 17 residues. V was shortened by 4 bases and J by 0 bases, with 16 bases between the two germline ends.

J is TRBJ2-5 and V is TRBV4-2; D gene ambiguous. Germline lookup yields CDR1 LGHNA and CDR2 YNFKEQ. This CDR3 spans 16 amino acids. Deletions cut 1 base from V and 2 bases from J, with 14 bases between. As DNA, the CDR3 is TGTGCCAGCAGCCAAGGATGGCAGGAATTACAAGAGACCCAGTACTTC. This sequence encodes CASSQGWQELQETQYF.

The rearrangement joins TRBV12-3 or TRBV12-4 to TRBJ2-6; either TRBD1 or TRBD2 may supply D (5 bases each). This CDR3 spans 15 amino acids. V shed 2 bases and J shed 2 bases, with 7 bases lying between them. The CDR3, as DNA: TGTGCCAGCAGTTTACAGGGAGCTGGGGCCAACGTCCTGACTTTC. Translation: CASSLQGAGANVLTF.